These T cell receptor beta chains were read from a single sample in a study of T cell responses to AZD1222 COVID-19 vaccine. Profiled with immunoSEQ multiplex PCR; TCRdb holds only in-frame clones, not every one. The table lists about 120,000 clones, roughly nine tenths of them singletons. The source material was peripheral blood, sampled on day 0 of AZD1222 vaccination. The receptor source for this set is an adult in good health. Each CDR3 is given with its conserved first and last residue. The order of the fields is clone size, V gene, CDR3 length, D gene, J gene, CDR3 protein, CDR3 DNA. A D gene is named only where the DNA matches it firmly. Rows may omit the clone size; those that give it use once, few, many or a size class.

size: NA
V: TRBV29-1
length: 11
D: NA
J: TRBJ2-7
CDR3: CSVRDGYEQYF
DNA: TGCAGCGTAAGGGACGGCTACGAGCAGTACTTC

size: NA
V: TRBV6-1
length: 15
D: NA
J: TRBJ2-2
CDR3: CASSEGRLNTGELFF
DNA: TGTGCCAGCAGTGAGGGCCGATTAAACACCGGGGAGCTGTTTTTT

size: NA
V: TRBV5-1
length: 14
D: NA
J: TRBJ2-4
CDR3: CASSLGQIKNIQYF
DNA: TGCGCCAGCAGCTTGGGACAGATCAAAAACATTCAGTACTTC

size: NA
V: TRBV7-9
length: 12
D: NA
J: TRBJ1-1
CDR3: CASSLGYTEAFF
DNA: TGTGCCAGCAGCTTAGGATACACTGAAGCTTTCTTT

size: NA
V: TRBV29-1
length: 15
D: TRBD1
J: TRBJ2-1
CDR3: CSVEGTGGFGDEQFF
DNA: TGCAGCGTTGAGGGGACAGGGGGCTTTGGTGATGAGCAGTTCTTC

size: NA
V: TRBV19
length: 14
D: NA
J: TRBJ2-2
CDR3: CASTQGPAAGELFF
DNA: TGTGCCAGTACCCAGGGACCAGCGGCCGGGGAGCTGTTTTTT

size: NA
V: TRBV29-1
length: 11
D: NA
J: TRBJ1-1
CDR3: CSVEENTEAFF
DNA: TGCAGCGTTGAAGAGAACACTGAAGCTTTCTTT

size: NA
V: TRBV9
length: 15
D: NA
J: TRBJ2-7
CDR3: CASSVGGHLSYEQYF
DNA: TGTGCCAGCAGCGTAGGGGGACACCTCTCCTACGAGCAGTACTTC

size: NA
V: TRBV6-5
length: 13
D: NA
J: TRBJ1-2
CDR3: CASTPSGGDGYTF
DNA: TGTGCCAGCACCCCTTCGGGGGGCGATGGCTACACCTTC

size: NA
V: TRBV30
length: 12
D: NA
J: TRBJ1-4
CDR3: CAWSGSGEKLFF
DNA: TGTGCCTGGAGTGGATCTGGGGAAAAACTGTTTTTT

size: NA
V: TRBV6-1
length: 14
D: NA
J: TRBJ2-3
CDR3: CASTLRTDRDTQYF
DNA: TGTGCCAGCACCCTAAGGACTGATCGAGATACGCAGTATTTT

size: NA
V: TRBV7-9
length: 14
D: NA
J: TRBJ2-7
CDR3: CASSQRAVSHEQYF
DNA: TGTGCCAGCAGCCAACGGGCCGTTTCCCACGAGCAGTACTTC

size: NA
V: TRBV27
length: 15
D: NA
J: TRBJ2-2
CDR3: CASSLSGGGTGELFF
DNA: TGTGCCAGCAGTTTATCCGGAGGGGGCACCGGGGAGCTGTTTTTT

size: NA
V: TRBV7-9
length: 15
D: NA
J: TRBJ1-1
CDR3: CASSPAVRGNTEAFF
DNA: TGTGCCAGCAGCCCCGCCGTAAGGGGGAACACTGAAGCTTTCTTT

size: NA
V: TRBV27
length: 14
D: TRBD2
J: TRBJ2-2
CDR3: CASSLQGGSGELFF
DNA: TGTGCCAGCAGTTTACAGGGAGGGTCCGGGGAGCTGTTTTTT

size: NA
V: TRBV6-5
length: 12
D: NA
J: TRBJ2-7
CDR3: CASSPRSYEQYF
DNA: TGTGCCAGCAGCCCACGCTCTTATGAGCAGTACTTC

size: NA
V: TRBV29-1
length: 15
D: TRBD2
J: TRBJ2-7
CDR3: CSVERGEGRVYEQYF
DNA: TGCAGCGTTGAGCGGGGGGAGGGACGTGTCTACGAGCAGTACTTC

size: NA
V: TRBV7-2
length: 15
D: NA
J: TRBJ2-2
CDR3: CASCPYRTGTGELFF
DNA: TGTGCCAGCTGCCCATACAGAACCGGCACCGGGGAGCTGTTTTTT

size: NA
V: TRBV28
length: 16
D: TRBD1
J: TRBJ1-5
CDR3: CASSFETGRYNQPQHF
DNA: TGTGCCAGCAGTTTTGAGACAGGGAGATACAATCAGCCCCAGCATTTT

size: once
V: TRBV7-3
length: 14
D: NA
J: TRBJ2-1
CDR3: CASSLAGAWNEQFF
DNA: TGTGCCAGCAGCTTAGCGGGGGCGTGGAATGAGCAGTTCTTC

size: NA
V: TRBV5-6
length: 12
D: NA
J: TRBJ2-1
CDR3: CASSLAPNEQFF
DNA: TGTGCCAGCAGCTTGGCGCCAAATGAGCAGTTCTTC

size: NA
V: TRBV29-1
length: 13
D: TRBD2
J: TRBJ2-1
CDR3: CSVYSGKGNEQFF
DNA: TGCAGCGTTTACAGCGGGAAGGGAAATGAGCAGTTCTTC

size: NA
V: TRBV11-1
length: 15
D: TRBD1
J: TRBJ2-7
CDR3: CASSLRAGGPDEQYF
DNA: TGTGCCAGCAGCTTAAGGGCAGGGGGTCCCGACGAGCAGTACTTC

size: NA
V: TRBV5-1
length: 16
D: TRBD2
J: TRBJ2-1
CDR3: CASSSGLAGGRDEQFF
DNA: TGCGCCAGCAGCTCCGGACTAGCGGGAGGAAGGGATGAGCAGTTCTTC

size: NA
V: TRBV7-2
length: 13
D: NA
J: TRBJ2-7
CDR3: CASSLAKVYEQYF
DNA: TGTGCCAGCAGCTTAGCAAAAGTTTACGAGCAGTACTTC

size: NA
V: TRBV19
length: 16
D: NA
J: TRBJ1-5
CDR3: CASSIGRQLFPSTQHF
DNA: TGTGCCAGTAGTATCGGTCGACAGCTGTTTCCCTCGACCCAGCATTTT

size: NA
V: TRBV5-5
length: 14
D: NA
J: TRBJ1-5
CDR3: CASSLWREYQPQHF
DNA: TGTGCCAGCAGCTTGTGGCGAGAGTACCAGCCCCAGCATTTT

size: NA
V: TRBV12-3/TRBV12-4
length: 13
D: TRBD1
J: TRBJ1-4
CDR3: CASSDRGGEKLFF
DNA: TGTGCCAGCAGTGACAGGGGTGGGGAAAAACTGTTTTTT

size: NA
V: TRBV5-8
length: 13
D: NA
J: TRBJ1-5
CDR3: CASSPRTPGPQHF
DNA: TGTGCCAGCAGCCCAAGGACGCCCGGGCCCCAGCATTTT

size: NA
V: TRBV4-1
length: 15
D: TRBD1
J: TRBJ2-7
CDR3: CASSQAGTGSLEQYF
DNA: TGCGCCAGCAGCCAGGCCGGGACAGGGTCTCTCGAGCAGTACTTC

size: NA
V: TRBV7-2
length: 14
D: NA
J: TRBJ2-3
CDR3: CASSSWGITDTQYF
DNA: TGTGCCAGCAGCTCCTGGGGAATCACAGATACGCAGTATTTT

size: NA
V: TRBV5-4
length: 19
D: TRBD2
J: TRBJ2-3
CDR3: CASSPEMLGLAGSGDTQYF
DNA: TGTGCCAGCAGCCCGGAAATGCTGGGACTAGCGGGTTCCGGAGATACGCAGTATTTT

size: NA
V: TRBV29-1
length: 14
D: NA
J: TRBJ2-1
CDR3: CSVEVPLFVNEQFF
DNA: TGCAGCGTTGAAGTACCCCTTTTTGTGAATGAGCAGTTCTTC

size: NA
V: TRBV9
length: 17
D: NA
J: TRBJ2-1
CDR3: CASSAPLWGGHYNEQFF
DNA: TGTGCCAGCAGCGCCCCCCTATGGGGGGGGCACTACAATGAGCAGTTCTTC

size: NA
V: TRBV28
length: 14
D: NA
J: TRBJ1-5
CDR3: CASNRGGGNQPQHF
DNA: TGTGCCAGCAATAGGGGGGGCGGCAATCAGCCCCAGCATTTT

size: NA
V: TRBV6-5
length: 16
D: NA
J: TRBJ1-3
CDR3: CASSSPLTGRANTIYF
DNA: TGTGCCAGCAGTTCCCCTCTCACAGGGAGGGCAAACACCATATATTTT

size: NA
V: TRBV28
length: 15
D: NA
J: TRBJ2-6
CDR3: CASSLTFSGANVLTF
DNA: TGTGCCAGCAGTTTGACCTTCTCTGGGGCCAACGTCCTGACTTTC

size: NA
V: TRBV9
length: 14
D: TRBD1
J: TRBJ1-6
CDR3: CASSAGQENSPLHF
DNA: TGTGCCAGCAGTGCTGGACAGGAGAATTCACCCCTCCACTTT

size: NA
V: TRBV18
length: 13
D: NA
J: TRBJ1-4
CDR3: CASSPGQNEKLFF
DNA: TGTGCCAGCTCCCCAGGTCAAAATGAAAAACTGTTTTTT

size: NA
V: TRBV21-1
length: 14
D: NA
J: TRBJ1-5
CDR3: CASSAKKSNQPQHF
DNA: TGTGCCAGCAGCGCAAAGAAGTCAAATCAGCCCCAGCATTTT

size: NA
V: TRBV30
length: 16
D: NA
J: TRBJ1-4
CDR3: CAWRPQEYGEGEKLFF
DNA: TGTGCCTGGAGACCCCAGGAATACGGGGAAGGGGAAAAACTGTTTTTT

size: NA
V: TRBV27
length: 14
D: NA
J: TRBJ1-6
CDR3: CASSIAGRNSPLHF
DNA: TGTGCCAGCAGTATAGCGGGCCGCAATTCACCCCTCCACTTT

size: once
V: TRBV9
length: 16
D: NA
J: TRBJ2-7
CDR3: CASSVEDRSAFYEQYF
DNA: TGTGCCAGCAGCGTAGAAGACCGATCGGCCTTCTACGAGCAGTACTTC

size: once
V: TRBV5-6
length: 14
D: NA
J: TRBJ1-2
CDR3: CASSFRIANYGYTF
DNA: TGTGCCAGCAGCTTTAGAATAGCTAACTATGGCTACACCTTC

size: NA
V: TRBV5-1
length: 19
D: TRBD2
J: TRBJ2-3
CDR3: CASSWGPGLAGGRADTQYF
DNA: TGCGCCAGCAGCTGGGGCCCGGGACTAGCGGGGGGCCGCGCAGATACGCAGTATTTT